This T cell receptor (beta chain) was identified in a study of control samples from healthy donors and cancer patients (dated by TCRdb to the early 2020s). Details on this clone: Its antigen specificity is not known. The junction and the germline gene differ at one end; a read error may be behind it.

From the cysteine up to the phenylalanine, the CDR3 has a length of 14 residues. This entry keeps only the CDR3 DNA: 42 bases, framed from base 1. From the germline V gene (reference sequence), CDR1 is MNHEY and CDR2 is SMNVEV. The method behind the library was the immunoSEQ multiplex PCR assay. TCRdb obtained this table from immuneACCESS and retained in-frame rearrangements with V and J assigned. These tables miss some clones; where compared with another copy, unresolved V genes account for less than half of the shortfall, and the remainder is unexplained. The sample data list about 160,000 clones, and roughly 90% of these were observed just once. Approximately 12% of the sample rests with the top ten.

The chain links TRBV27 with TRBJ2-2, with no confident D gene call. This sequence was found in a man aged 25 to 40 in good health. Sequencing used blood. The CDR3 region reads CASSLVPKTGELFF. DNA sequence: TGTGCCAGCAGTTTAGTACCGAAGACCGGGGAGCTGTTTTTT.